Described below is a single T cell receptor beta chain sequence and its context. This clone is judged medium-sized (0.01 to 0.1%). The antigen this receptor binds is unknown. Within one base of it there is no much larger clone, and no base qualities were kept. This CDR3 is also generated by other DNA sequences in the sample. This record belongs to a study of metastatic and nonmetastatic thyroid tumors (dated by TCRdb to 2018 to 2020). Background on the whole study: Repertoires were compared across peripheral blood and tumor or nodule tissue samples from malignant and benign thyroid patients.

Findings and caveats that apply to the study as a whole: In both blood and tumor samples, malignant tumors were reported to have significantly higher TCR beta diversity than benign nodules.

None of the patients had been given any treatment before thyroid surgery. Patient clinical samples collected from the early 2010s to the late 2010s were retrospectively analysed using T-cell receptor beta sequencing. Receptors were amplified or captured by PCR. The run used an Illumina HiSeq 4000. The TCR beta-chain CDR3 region of each patient was profiled by high-throughput sequencing. The paper's data handling went like this. The researchers built a classifier to tell apart papillary thyroid cancer patients with distant metastasis, based on CDR3 differences among clinicopathological groups. Repertoire diversity was assessed with the Shannon index, and tumor-blood repertoire similarity with the Morisita-Horn index. The raw public reads went through TCRdb reprocessing: fastp at Q25, MiXCR clone calling, in-frame beta chains kept. TCRdb assigned the V and J calls; the authors' analysis was not used. This sample gives tens of thousands of clones in total; about 29% of them show up just once. Clones ranked in the top ten supply less than 9.5% of the sample.

Trimming takes 0 bases from V and 4 bases from J, and the germline ends sit 3 bases apart. The CDR3 numbers 13 residues from cysteine through phenylalanine. The retained sequence is limited to the CDR3, 39 bases, with the frame set at the first base. From a lookup of the germline V gene, CDR1 and CDR2 are MNHEY and SVGAGI. The chain employs TRBV6-5 and TRBJ2-2; no confident D gene assignment can be made. Sequenced sample: blood. This clonotype was sampled from a female donor with papillary thyroid cancer or a benign thyroid nodule (not recorded which). Some clones in this sample may be carry-over from other donors' samples. The DNA sequence is TGTGCCAGCAGTTACTCGTTCACCGGGGAGCTGTTTTTT. This encodes CASSYSFTGELFF.